A selection of T cell receptor beta chains follows, all from one sample in a study of blood T cell repertoires in COVID-19. Repertoires were generated with immunoSEQ multiplex PCR, while TCRdb's copy carries only in-frame clones and drops some. Here the sample spans some 260,000 clones, more than 70% being singletons. Sequencing used peripheral blood. Receptor source: a woman between 40 and 55 years old who had recovered from COVID-19. CDR3s include the opening cysteine and the closing phenylalanine or tryptophan. The D gene is left open where the match is weak. Expanded clones get a size class; other rows say once, few or many, or leave the size out.

>16|TRBD2|.|TRBV7-3|TRBJ2-7
CASSLTGGGTGHEQYF
TGTGCCAGCAGCTTAACCGGGGGGGGTACCGGCCACGAGCAGTACTTC
>13|.|.|TRBV30|TRBJ2-3
CAWSTSQGGAQYF
TGTGCCTGGAGCACCTCACAGGGAGGGGCGCAGTATTTT
>16|.|.|TRBV9|TRBJ1-6
CASSVGPLGLNSPLHF
TGTGCCAGCAGCGTAGGGCCCCTAGGCCTGAATTCACCCCTCCACTTT
>15|TRBD2|.|TRBV7-9|TRBJ2-6
CASSPTSGGANVLTF
TGTGCCAGCAGCCCGACTAGCGGTGGGGCCAACGTCCTGACTTTC
>17|TRBD2|.|TRBV19|TRBJ2-3
CASSTLAGGRATDTQYF
TGTGCCAGTAGTACCCTAGCGGGGGGACGGGCCACAGATACGCAGTATTTT
>17|TRBD1|.|TRBV20-1|TRBJ1-3
CSASGAGGRPFGNTIYF
TGCAGTGCTAGTGGGGCAGGGGGCCGGCCCTTTGGAAACACCATATATTTT
>11|.|.|TRBV14|TRBJ2-5
CASSHVETQYF
TGTGCCAGCAGCCACGTGGAGACCCAGTACTTC
>13|.|.|TRBV6-2/TRBV6-3|TRBJ1-5
CASSYVGGQPQHF
TGTGCCAGCAGTTACGTAGGGGGACAGCCCCAGCATTTT
>15|TRBD1|.|TRBV19|TRBJ1-5
CASRTQGAGNQPQHF
TGTGCCAGCCGAACACAGGGGGCTGGCAATCAGCCCCAGCATTTT
>15|.|.|TRBV9|TRBJ2-1
CASSVGQGAPGEQFF
TGTGCCAGCAGCGTAGGGCAGGGTGCCCCCGGGGAGCAGTTCTTC
>24|.|.|TRBV5-1|TRBJ1-6
CASSLAGEGWDATDRFRLYSPLHF
TGCGCCAGCAGCTTGGCCGGGGAGGGATGGGACGCCACGGATAGATTTCGGCTCTATTCACCCCTCCACTTT
>12|TRBD1|.|TRBV27|TRBJ1-1
CASRTGSTEAFF
TGTGCCAGCAGGACAGGGTCCACTGAAGCTTTCTTT
>14|.|once|TRBV19|TRBJ2-3
CASRGQQSTDTQYF
TGTGCCAGTAGGGGGCAGCAGTCCACAGATACGCAGTATTTT
>15|.|.|TRBV29-1|TRBJ2-5
CSVVGSPTQGETQYF
TGCAGCGTTGTAGGGTCTCCGACTCAGGGAGAGACCCAGTACTTC
>13|.|.|TRBV6-1|TRBJ1-1
CASSEAGLTEAFF
TGTGCCAGCAGTGAAGCGGGGCTCACTGAAGCTTTCTTT
>13|TRBD2|.|TRBV12-3/TRBV12-4|TRBJ2-3
CAGGGTRLGTQYF
TGTGCCGGCGGGGGGACCCGGCTGGGTACGCAGTATTTT
>15|TRBD2|.|TRBV11-2|TRBJ2-2
CASSAGLANTGELFF
TGTGCCAGCAGCGCCGGACTAGCGAACACCGGGGAGCTGTTTTTT
>15|TRBD2|.|TRBV5-1|TRBJ2-1
CASSPTSGGHNEQFF
TGCGCCAGCAGCCCGACTAGCGGGGGACACAATGAGCAGTTCTTC
>15|TRBD1|.|TRBV27|TRBJ1-2
CASTPWDSLNYGYTF
TGTGCCAGCACCCCGTGGGACAGCCTCAACTATGGCTACACCTTC
>15|.|once|TRBV29-1|TRBJ1-1
CSVSRGWGGEAEAFF
TGCAGCGTCTCCAGGGGATGGGGGGGCGAGGCTGAAGCTTTCTTT
>14|.|once|TRBV21-1|TRBJ1-2
CASTPRGADYGYTF
TGTGCCAGCACCCCCCGGGGGGCCGACTATGGCTACACCTTC
>16|.|.|TRBV7-9|TRBJ2-6
CASSLGRLSGANVLTF
TGTGCCAGCAGCTTGGGCCGCCTCTCTGGGGCCAACGTCCTGACTTTC
>15|TRBD1|once|TRBV9|TRBJ2-1
CASSPRQGTYNEQFF
TGTGCCAGCAGCCCCCGACAGGGGACCTACAATGAGCAGTTCTTC
>15|TRBD2|few|TRBV19|TRBJ2-4
CASSPTPSGSYIQYF
TGTGCCAGTAGTCCCACCCCCAGCGGGAGTTACATTCAGTACTTC
>17|TRBD1|.|TRBV5-1|TRBJ1-1
CASSFPIDGTANTEAFF
TGCGCCAGCAGCTTCCCCATTGATGGGACAGCCAACACTGAAGCTTTCTTT